Sequencing of this T cell receptor (beta chain) was carried out in a study of cytomegalovirus exposure and HLA in healthy donors. The CDR3 contains 13 residues. V was pared by 4 bases and J by 5 bases, with 12 bases between. Germline CDR1 is SGHNT and CDR2 is YYREEE (reference sequence). Worth noting for this clone: Its specificity is not known.

Points from the study as a whole: Listed as cytomegalovirus-associated were 150 to 200 TCR beta chains. The authors excluded some V segments, including TRBV6-2 and TRBV6-3, as indistinguishable. The classifier reportedly diagnosed cytomegalovirus status with high specificity and sensitivity. In a later analysis, TCR beta V- and J-gene trimming was associated with a missense DCLRE1C variant.

Primers: 60 Vbeta forward and 13 Jbeta reverse. The method was immunoSEQ multiplex PCR; TCRdb's version includes in-frame clones alone and lacks a portion of them. The profile shows 120,000 or so clones, approximately 17% of them singletons. What was sequenced was PBMCs. This TCR was sampled from a female donor in good health and CMV-seropositive. The chain combines TRBV5-4 with TRBJ1-1; D is perhaps TRBD1 (5 bases). Written as DNA, the CDR3 is TGTGCCAGCAGCATCACCGGGGGGACTGAAGCTTTCTTT. Protein product: CASSITGGTEAFF.